The clone carrying this TCR beta chain was seen repeatedly, ten times or more. The target antigen is unknown. RNA transcripts served as the template for amplifying TCR beta CDR3 regions. Initially, a first-round RT-PCR of the TCR CDR3 employed the HTBI primer set. TCRdb passed the multiplex PCR reads through MiXCR, listing each CDR3 protein once. The sample shows 640,000 or so distinct CDR3 sequences, 13% to 15% of them seen only once. The sample belongs to a study of T cells in Graves' hyperthyroidism and ophthalmopathy. Findings and limits, study-wide: Ophthalmopathy and stable hyperthyroidism were separated by a 13 V-J model.

In germline, CDR1 is MNHNS, CDR2 SASEGT. V lost 5 bases, J lost 8 bases, and 19 bases lay in between. The CDR3 contains 15 residues. The TCR was taken from a woman aged 18-30 years with Graves' ophthalmopathy. The chain employs TRBV6-1 and TRBJ2-1; a weak D match, TRBD2 (5 bases). Sequenced material: blood. CDR3 coding DNA: TGTGCCAGCAGTACTCCGGGATTGCAATACCATGAGCAGTTCTTC. Translation: CASSTPGLQYHEQFF.